The 26 T cell receptor beta chains presented below share a single source sample, sequenced in a study of PD-1 blockade in classical Hodgkin lymphoma. The time point was: cycle 4 day 1 (C4D1), after 5 to 7 weeks of nivolumab. Each patient's relapse followed autologous stem cell transplantation, and brentuximab vedotin exposure varied. TCRdb keeps only in-frame clones here, not all; method: immunoSEQ multiplex PCR. Seen here are about 93,000 clones, around 80% observed once, and the top ten hold 9.4%. The sequencing here drew on peripheral blood mononuclear cells (PBMCs), taken before the fourth cycle of nivolumab. The receptor set was obtained from a human donor with classical Hodgkin lymphoma.

The CDR3 region is CASRRDISYEQYF. CDR3 nucleotides: TGTGCCAGCAGACGGGACATCTCCTACGAGCAGTACTTC. The V gene is TRBV6-1, the J gene TRBJ2-7; D might be TRBD1 (6 bases). The ends were cut back, 6 bases at V and 0 bases at J, with 9 bases in the middle. The CDR3 consists of 13 residues. CDR1 is MNHNS and CDR2 is SASEGT in the germline V gene.

This sequence joins TRBV29-1 and TRBJ1-2; the match to TRBD1 covers 12 bases. The CDR3 runs to 13 residues. Germline V gene data show CDR1 as SQVTM and CDR2 as ANQGSEA. J gave up 8 bases and V 7 bases, and 8 bases lay outside the gene matches. The CDR3 DNA reads as TGCAGCGCAATGACCGGGACAGGGGGCGGCTACACCTTC. This encodes CSAMTGTGGGYTF.

The CDR3, as DNA: TGTGCCAGTAGTATCGGGTCAGACGGGGCCGGGGAGCTGTTTTTT. This codes for CASSIGSDGAGELFF. This chain uses TRBV19 with TRBJ2-2, with D perhaps TRBD2 (5 bases). CDR3 length: 15 amino acids. The germline CDR1 and CDR2 sequences are LNHDA and SQIVND (reference sequence). Deletions cut 3 bases from V and 6 bases from J, with 14 bases between.

The rearrangement joins TRBV5-1 to TRBJ2-1; D might be TRBD2 (6 bases). This CDR3 region has 14 residues. V was shortened by 5 bases and J by 6 bases, with 15 bases between the two germline ends. Germline CDR1 reads SGHRS; CDR2 reads YFSETQ. CDR3 nucleotides: TGCGCCAGCAGGAATGCGGGGCGGGGCAATGAGCAGTTCTTC. Translating it yields CASRNAGRGNEQFF.

The chain is built from TRBV10-3 and TRBJ2-7; 10 nucleotides line up with TRBD1. This CDR3 spans 13 amino acids. The junction had 4 bases not matched to a gene; V was cut back by 6 bases and J by 5 bases. CDR1 and CDR2 from the germline V gene are ENHRY and SYGVKD. CDR3 sequence: CAIRGTGVHEQYF. CDR3 bases: TGTGCCATCAGGGGGACAGGGGTCCACGAGCAGTACTTC.

J is TRBJ2-1 and V is TRBV7-3; 8 bases line up with TRBD2. After removal of 3 bases from V and 0 bases from J, the junction contained 1 base not matched to a gene. The CDR3 runs 15 residues. Germline V gives CDR1 SGHTA, CDR2 FQGTGA. CDR3 protein: CASSFAGGSYNEQFF. As DNA, the CDR3 is TGTGCCAGCAGCTTCGCGGGGGGCTCCTACAATGAGCAGTTCTTC.

CDR3 amino acids: CASSIPYSGRTIYNEQFF. The CDR3 nucleotides are TGTGCCAGTAGTATACCCTACAGCGGGCGCACCATCTACAATGAGCAGTTCTTC. The chain employs TRBV19 and TRBJ2-1; perhaps TRBD2 as D (6 bases). CDR3 length: 18 amino acids. Trimming shortened V by 2 bases and J by 3 bases, and 20 bases separated the two germline ends. Germline V CDR1 and CDR2: LNHDA, SQIVND (reference sequence).

The chain links TRBV4-1 to TRBJ2-2; D is ambiguous. Germline-derived CDR1 and CDR2 are MGHRA and YSYEKL. The CDR3 sequence is 13 residues long. V lost 4 bases and J 8 bases, leaving 11 bases between the germline ends. The CDR3 bases are TGCGCCAGCAGCCCCCTTTGGCGAGGGGAGCTGTTTTTT. Translation: CASSPLWRGELFF.

The rearrangement joins TRBV6-6 to TRBJ2-7; D is unresolved. The CDR3 extends over 11 amino acids. V lost 5 bases and J lost 3, with 5 bases in between. Germline values: CDR1 MNHNY, CDR2 SVGAGI (reference sequence). CDR3 sequence: CASSMYYEQYF. The CDR3 DNA reads TGTGCCAGCAGTATGTACTACGAGCAGTACTTC.

The V and J genes are TRBV10-3 and TRBJ2-7, with D possibly matching TRBD2 (5 bases). Trimming cost V 2 bases and J 0 bases, with 17 bases left between them. Germline CDR1 is ENHRY and CDR2 is SYGVKD. This CDR3 contains 17 residues. CDR3 loop: CAISETSTSRSSYEQYF. CDR3 sequence (DNA): TGTGCCATCAGTGAGACAAGTACTAGTCGTAGCTCCTACGAGCAGTACTTC.

The chain combines TRBV29-1 with TRBJ1-2; a weak D match, TRBD1 (6 bases). Germline V gene lookup returns CDR1 SQVTM and CDR2 ANQGSEA. V dropped 6 bases and J dropped 2 bases, with 13 bases sitting between them. The CDR3 has 13 residues. CDR3 bases: TGCAGCGTCCAACAGGGATCCAACTATGGCTACACCTTC. This translates into CSVQQGSNYGYTF.

The gene calls are TRBV18 and TRBJ1-2, with TRBD1 matching over 7 bases. V lost 1 base to trimming and J lost 6 bases; unmatched junction nucleotides: 11. CDR1 and CDR2 (germline): KGHSH, LQKENI. This CDR3 is built from 16 residues. CDR3 region: CASSPLSGGAGNGYTF. The CDR3 region has the DNA TGTGCCAGCTCACCACTATCAGGGGGAGCGGGGAATGGCTACACCTTC.

This clone showed up just a few times. The chain has TRBV5-1 and TRBJ2-2; no clear D gene. Germline lookup yields CDR1 SGHRS and CDR2 YFSETQ. This CDR3 has 13 residues. Between the trimmed V and J ends, which lost 4 bases and 8 bases, there was a span of 12 bases. The CDR3 loop is CASSPSLSGELFF. In nucleotides, the CDR3 is TGCGCCAGCAGCCCTTCCCTATCTGGGGAGCTGTTTTTT.

The chain has TRBV7-9 and TRBJ2-7, with 7 bases identical to TRBD1. The germline gives CDR1 SEHNR, CDR2 FQNEAQ (reference sequence). The J segment lost 3 bases and the V segment lost 1 base, leaving 6 bases of the junction unmatched. The CDR3 length is 15 residues. CDR3 bases: TGTGCCAGCAGCTTAGGGGGGACAGCAGACTACGAGCAGTACTTC. It is translated as CASSLGGTADYEQYF.

The chain is built from TRBV6-5 and TRBJ2-2; no clear D. With 2 bases removed from V and 4 bases from J, the gap between germline ends came to 11 bases. The CDR3 length is 15 residues. Germline CDR1 is MNHEY and CDR2 is SVGAGI. The CDR3 coding sequence is TGTGCCAGCAGTTACAGGCCCCGCGGCACCGGGGAGCTGTTTTTT. As protein: CASSYRPRGTGELFF.

V gene TRBV28 combines with J gene TRBJ2-1, with TRBD2 matching over 9 bases. Trimming at V came to 2 bases and at J to 5 bases, leaving 4 bases not matched to a gene. Germline V CDR1 and CDR2: MDHEN, SYDVKM. There are 15 residues in the CDR3. The chain's CDR3 is CASSLGLAGNNEQFF. For the CDR3, the DNA is TGTGCCAGCAGTTTAGGGCTAGCGGGGAACAATGAGCAGTTCTTC.

In nucleotides, the CDR3 is TGCGCCAGCAGCTTCGGTGGGGGTGGCAATCAGCCCCAGCATTTT. It codes for CASSFGGGGNQPQHF. This chain links TRBV5-1 with TRBJ1-5; possible D gene TRBD1, 5 bases. The CDR3 is 15 amino acids. Germline-derived CDR1 and CDR2 are SGHRS and YFSETQ. V lost 2 bases, J lost 2 bases, and 11 bases lay in between. The full variable domain, with the rest looked up from reference TRBV5-1 and TRBJ1-5, is KAGVTQTPRYLIKTRGQQVTLSCSPISGHRSVSWYQQTPGQGLQFLFEYFSETQRNKGNFPGRFSGRQFSNSRSEMNVSTLELGDSALYLCASSFGGGGNQPQHFGDGTRLSIL.

The rearrangement links TRBV6-4 to TRBJ1-1, with no clear D. Germline V gives CDR1 MRHNA, CDR2 SNTAGT. This CDR3 contains 14 residues. V lost 5 bases to trimming and J lost 0 bases, with 10 bases between them. Here the CDR3 reads CASSSGHMNTEAFF. As DNA, the CDR3 is TGTGCCAGCAGTTCTGGGCACATGAACACTGAAGCTTTCTTT.

This rearrangement joins TRBV10-3 to TRBJ1-5; 9 positions match TRBD1. Germline CDR1 is ENHRY and CDR2 is SYGVKD. There are 15 residues in the CDR3. The junction had 8 bases not matched to a gene; V was cut back by 5 bases and J by 6 bases. CDR3 nucleotide sequence: TGTGCCATCAGTCCGGGACAGGGTTTTAGTCAGCCCCAGCATTTT. Its protein is CAISPGQGFSQPQHF.

The chain carries TRBV5-1 and TRBJ1-3; TRBD1 aligns across 10 bases. CDR1 and CDR2 (germline): SGHRS, YFSETQ. The CDR3 is 17 residues long. Trimming cost V 3 bases and J 4 bases; bases outside gene matches: 10. The CDR3 here is CASSSGDRGQVGNTIYF. The CDR3, as DNA: TGCGCCAGCAGCTCGGGCGACAGGGGGCAGGTAGGAAACACCATATATTTT.

The chain recombines TRBV6-5 with TRBJ2-2; D is unclear. Germline V gives CDR1 MNHEY, CDR2 SVGAGI. This CDR3 spans 14 amino acids. V was trimmed by 2 bases and J by 5 bases, leaving 9 bases between them. CDR3 coding DNA: TGTGCCAGCAGTTACCTGCTAGGGACCGGGGAGCTGTTTTTT. Residues: CASSYLLGTGELFF.

The rearrangement joins TRBV7-2 to TRBJ1-5; D is ambiguous. The CDR3 is 15 residues long. In germline, CDR1 is SGHTA, CDR2 FQGNSA. V lost 1 base, J lost 4 bases, and 11 bases lay in between. CDR3 in DNA: TGTGCCAGCAGCTTAGGATTCTCGTCAAATCAGCCCCAGCATTTT. This encodes CASSLGFSSNQPQHF.

In DNA, the CDR3 is TGTGCCTGGAGTGGAGCGGGAGGAGAGACCCAGTACTTC. This gives the protein CAWSGAGGETQYF. The chain joins TRBV30 to TRBJ2-5, with TRBD2 matching 9 bases. Germline V CDR1 and CDR2: GTSNPN, SVGIG (reference sequence). The CDR3 runs 13 residues. The V segment lost 1 base and the J segment 4 bases; nucleotides outside the gene matches: 1.

CDR3 bases: TGTGCCAGCAGCTTAGAGGGATCGGTCCCCTACGAGCAGTACTTC. Translating it yields CASSLEGSVPYEQYF. This sequence joins TRBV13 and TRBJ2-7; D unresolved. The CDR3 totals 15 residues. Germline values: CDR1 PRHDT, CDR2 FYEKMQ (reference sequence). V was pared by 1 base and J by 2 bases, with 12 bases between.

This clone has only a few counts. V is TRBV10-3 and J is TRBJ1-1; D uncertain. The CDR3 loop spans 13 amino acids. The V gene lost 10 bases and the J gene lost 0 bases, with 12 bases spanning the gap. From germline, CDR1 is ENHRY and CDR2 SYGVKD. The CDR3 DNA reads as TGTGCCACCATCTCCAATATGAACACTGAAGCTTTCTTT. Its protein is CATISNMNTEAFF.

V and J are TRBV9 and TRBJ2-2, with D unclear. The CDR3 is made up of 16 amino acids. V was cut by 4 bases and J by 0 bases, with 13 bases left in between. CDR1 and CDR2 from the germline V gene are SGDLS and YYNGEE. The CDR3 sequence: CASSSSRRSNTGELFF. Written as DNA, the CDR3 is TGTGCCAGCAGCAGCAGTCGAAGATCGAACACCGGGGAGCTGTTTTTT.